This TCR beta chain stems from a study of T cell responses to AZD1222 COVID-19 vaccine. Assay used: immunoSEQ multiplex PCR; TCRdb lists only in-frame clones, some missing. The sample holds some 130,000 clones, approximately 86% seen once. The CDR3 consists of 13 residues. Germline-derived CDR1 and CDR2 are SQVTM and ANQGSEA. Losses at the gene ends were 7 bases for V and 1 base for J; bases not matched to a gene: 5. The specimen comprised peripheral blood, sampled on day 0 of AZD1222 vaccination. The genes are TRBV29-1 and TRBJ1-1; 8 nucleotides agree with TRBD1. This sequence was found in an adult in good health. This CDR3 reads CSARDRGNTEAFF. CDR3 coding DNA: TGCAGCGCCAGAGACAGGGGGAACACTGAAGCTTTCTTT.